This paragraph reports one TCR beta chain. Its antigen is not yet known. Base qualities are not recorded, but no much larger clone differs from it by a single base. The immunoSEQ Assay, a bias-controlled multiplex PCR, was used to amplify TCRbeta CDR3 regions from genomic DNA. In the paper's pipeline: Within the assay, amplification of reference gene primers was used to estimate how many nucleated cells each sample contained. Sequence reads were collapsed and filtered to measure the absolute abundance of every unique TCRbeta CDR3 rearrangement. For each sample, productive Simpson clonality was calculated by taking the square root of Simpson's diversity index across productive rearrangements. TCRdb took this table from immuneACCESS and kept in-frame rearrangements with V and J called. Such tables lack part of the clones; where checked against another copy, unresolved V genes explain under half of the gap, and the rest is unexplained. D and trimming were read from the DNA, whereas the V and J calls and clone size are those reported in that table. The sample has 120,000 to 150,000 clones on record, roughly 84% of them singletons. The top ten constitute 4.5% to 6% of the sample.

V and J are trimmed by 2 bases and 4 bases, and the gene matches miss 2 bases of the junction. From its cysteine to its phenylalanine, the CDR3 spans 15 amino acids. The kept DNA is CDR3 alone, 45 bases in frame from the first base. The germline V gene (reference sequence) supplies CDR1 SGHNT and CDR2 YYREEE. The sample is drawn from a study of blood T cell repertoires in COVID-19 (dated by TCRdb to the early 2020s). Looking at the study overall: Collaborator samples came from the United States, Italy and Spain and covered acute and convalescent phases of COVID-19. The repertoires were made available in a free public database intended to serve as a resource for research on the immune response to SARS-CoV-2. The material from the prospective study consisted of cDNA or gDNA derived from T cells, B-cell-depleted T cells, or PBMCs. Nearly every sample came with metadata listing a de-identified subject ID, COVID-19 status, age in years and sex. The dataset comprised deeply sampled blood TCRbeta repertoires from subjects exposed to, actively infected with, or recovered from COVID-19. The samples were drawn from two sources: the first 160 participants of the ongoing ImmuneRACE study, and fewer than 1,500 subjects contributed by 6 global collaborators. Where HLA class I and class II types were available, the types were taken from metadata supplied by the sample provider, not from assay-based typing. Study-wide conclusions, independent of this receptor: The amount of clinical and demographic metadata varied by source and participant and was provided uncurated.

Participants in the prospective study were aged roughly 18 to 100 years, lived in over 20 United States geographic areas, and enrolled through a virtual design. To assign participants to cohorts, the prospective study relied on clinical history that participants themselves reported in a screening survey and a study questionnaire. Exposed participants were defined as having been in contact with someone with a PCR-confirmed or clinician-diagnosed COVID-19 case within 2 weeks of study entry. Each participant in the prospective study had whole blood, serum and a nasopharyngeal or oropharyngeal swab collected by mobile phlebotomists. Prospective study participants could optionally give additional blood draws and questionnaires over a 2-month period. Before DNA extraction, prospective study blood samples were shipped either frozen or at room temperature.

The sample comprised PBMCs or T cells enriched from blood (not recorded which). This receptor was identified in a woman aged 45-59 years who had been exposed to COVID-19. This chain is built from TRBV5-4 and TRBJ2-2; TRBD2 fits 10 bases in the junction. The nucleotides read TGTGCCAGCAGCTTCTGGACTAGCGGCACCGGGGAGCTGTTTTTT. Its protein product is CASSFWTSGTGELFF.